Given below is one TCR beta chain in context. The target antigen is unknown. The data are from a study of cytomegalovirus exposure and HLA in healthy donors. The PCR employed 60 Vbeta primers together with 13 Jbeta primers. In the authors' workflow: It was a later analysis that counted around 85 million unique TCR beta chains, of which some 10 million were shared. Clones were read by immunoSEQ multiplex PCR, and TCRdb kept only the in-frame ones, dropping some. The D gene and trimming were derived from the DNA, and the V and J assignments and clone size from that table. Here the sample spans 150,000 to 200,000 clones, roughly 80% being singletons. Study-level points and caveats: In vitro assays verified that three CMV-associated chains recognized CMV antigens specifically.

This sequence was found in a male donor in good health and CMV-seronegative. Sequencing used PBMCs.

The CDR3 protein is CASSSTGLYGYTF. CDR3 sequence (DNA): TGTGCCAGCAGTTCGACAGGTCTCTATGGCTACACCTTC. The chain combines TRBV6-6 with TRBJ1-2, with D perhaps TRBD1 (6 bases). This CDR3 region has 13 residues. Per the germline V gene, CDR1 is MNHNY and CDR2 is SVGAGI (reference sequence). Trimming took off 4 bases at V and 4 bases at J, with 10 bases between the two ends.